Only a few counts were recorded for the clone carrying this TCR beta chain. TCRdb passed the RT-PCR reads through MiXCR, listing each CDR3 protein once. The table has about a million distinct CDR3 sequences, more than 15% seen once. Unmatched junction bases numbered 14, after V lost 5 bases and J lost 4 bases. The length of the CDR3 is 16 residues. Germline assignment: CDR1 DFQATT and CDR2 SNEGSKA (reference sequence). The data stem from a study of patients and donors after allogeneic stem cell transplantation. The sequence was collected from a human donor who was either an allogeneic HSCT recipient or a stem cell or donor lymphocyte infusion donor (not recorded which). It is not recorded whose cells these are; they may come from a transplant donor. V gene TRBV20-1 combines with J gene TRBJ1-1, with 9 bases lining up with TRBD1. Sequencing was carried out using blood, either unsorted or a sorted T cell fraction (not recorded which). The CDR3 reads CSALQGARPLSTEAFF. CDR3 DNA: TGCAGTGCTTTACAGGGGGCGCGCCCACTTTCCACTGAAGCTTTCTTT.